This entry describes one T cell receptor beta chain. What it binds is unknown. By way of CD45RO/CCR7/CD25/CD127/CD95/CD27, the CD4+ regulatory, stem cell-like memory, central memory and naive cells were sorted. This sample was taken from a study of beta chain features in type 1 diabetes. Overall study findings and caveats: A possible short-template PCR bias applies equally to patients and controls. All four CD4+ subsets from Type 1 diabetes patients carried moderately but significantly shorter TCRB CDR3s.

The entirety of the isolated RNA underwent reverse transcription, so expressed TCRB transcripts were sequenced. Sequenced by immunoSEQ multiplex PCR; TCRdb stores in-frame clones only, minus some. The profile shows around 340,000 clones, approximately 9.7% of them singletons. Trimming took off 7 bases at V and 4 bases at J, with 8 bases between the two ends. Germline CDR1 is DFQATT and CDR2 is SNEGSKA (reference sequence). The length of the CDR3 is 11 residues. The origin of this receptor is a man aged 25-45 years with type 1 diabetes. The chain joins TRBV20-1 to TRBJ1-3; D is unclear. The sequencing input was central memory CD4+ T cells from blood. Here the CDR3 reads CSGKNGNTIYF. The CDR3 DNA reads as TGCAGTGGGAAAAACGGAAACACCATATATTTT.